The 5 T cell receptor beta chains reported below all come from one sample, sequenced in a study of identical twins. TCRdb called the 5' RACE reads again in MiXCR, with one record for every CDR3 protein. This sample carries approximately 680,000 distinct CDR3 sequences, just over 7% of them seen once, and the ten largest clones take 1.6%. These same records also appear under a second study, on yellow fever vaccine responses in identical twins.

The source material was PBMCs. The receptor set was obtained from a woman between 18 and 30 years old in good health.

J is TRBJ2-5 and V is TRBV6-2 or TRBV6-3, with unresolved D. With 6 bases removed from V and 0 bases from J, the gap between germline ends came to 11 bases. This CDR3 is 14 amino acids long. Germline V gives CDR1 MNHEY, CDR2 SVGEGT. CDR3 DNA: TGTGCCAGCAGGGCCATTTCGAACCAAGAGACCCAGTACTTC. It translates to CASRAISNQETQYF.

In this sample, this clonotype turned up many times. The V and J genes are TRBV24-1 and TRBJ2-3; 9 bases line up with TRBD2. V lost 3 bases and J lost 5; bases outside the gene matches: 8. Germline CDR1 is KGHDR and CDR2 is SFDVKD. The CDR3 spans 16 residues. The CDR3 spells CATSDPSGRMGDTQYF. CDR3 nucleotide sequence: TGTGCCACCAGTGATCCGAGCGGGAGGATGGGAGATACGCAGTATTTT.

The chain carries TRBV6-1 and TRBJ2-3; 9 bases are shared with TRBD1. CDR3 length: 15 amino acids. The ends lost 7 bases at V and 5 bases at J; junction bases unmatched: 10. Germline V gene lookup returns CDR1 MNHNS and CDR2 SASEGT. Here the CDR3 reads CASIGTGGWGDTQYF. In nucleotides, the CDR3 is TGTGCCAGCATCGGAACAGGGGGCTGGGGAGATACGCAGTATTTT.

This clonotype came up a few times. V is TRBV20-1 and J is TRBJ1-4, with D unresolved. Germline V gene data show CDR1 as DFQATT and CDR2 as SNEGSKA (reference sequence). The ends were cut back, 7 bases at V and 12 bases at J, with 18 bases in the middle. The CDR3 is 12 amino acids. The CDR3 region is CSVPGSTPELFF. CDR3 bases: TGCAGTGTACCGGGATCCACGCCGGAACTGTTTTTT.

This clonotype was seen ten or more times. This rearrangement joins TRBV6-5 to TRBJ1-3; TRBD1 aligns across 11 bases. Trimming took 4 bases from V and 3 from J; bases not matched to a gene: 2. The CDR3 runs to 15 residues. Germline V gives CDR1 MNHEY, CDR2 SVGAGI. The CDR3 sequence: CASSSGTGGGNTIYF. CDR3 sequence (DNA): TGTGCCAGCAGTTCGGGGACAGGGGGTGGAAACACCATATATTTT.